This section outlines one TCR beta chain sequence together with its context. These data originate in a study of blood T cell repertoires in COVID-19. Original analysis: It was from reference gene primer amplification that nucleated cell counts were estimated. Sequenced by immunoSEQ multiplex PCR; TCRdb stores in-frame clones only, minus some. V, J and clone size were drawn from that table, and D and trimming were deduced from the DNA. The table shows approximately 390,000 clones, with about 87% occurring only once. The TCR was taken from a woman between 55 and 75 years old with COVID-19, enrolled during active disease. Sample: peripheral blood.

CDR3 DNA sequence: TGTGCCAGCAGTTTTAGAACAGGGGGCCGGACTGAAGCTTTCTTT. Protein: CASSFRTGGRTEAFF. V gene TRBV28 combines with J gene TRBJ1-1, with TRBD1 matching over 9 bases. With 3 bases clipped from V and 5 bases from J, the junction kept 7 bases outside the gene matches. The length of the CDR3 is 15 residues. Germline V gene sequence: CDR1 MDHEN, CDR2 SYDVKM.